A single sample gave rise to the 26 T cell receptor beta chains below, sequenced in a study of T-cell reconstitution after alpha-beta-depleted transplantation in children. Using unique molecular identifiers, the investigators prepared the TCRbeta library. A single record per CDR3 protein comes from TCRdb applying MiXCR to the PCR reads. The sample lists around 680,000 distinct CDR3 sequences, over 15% occurring once. Material: PBMCs from the stem cell graft donor, obtained from the stem cell graft. The source of these receptors is a human donor who donated a stem cell graft to a child with acute myeloid leukemia.

This chain uses TRBV5-1 with TRBJ1-1; 7 bases align to TRBD1. The J segment lost 6 bases and the V segment lost 0 bases, leaving 8 bases of the junction unmatched. This CDR3 has 15 residues. From germline, CDR1 is SGHRS and CDR2 YFSETQ. CDR3 residues: CASSLGKGALPEAFF. CDR3 nucleotide sequence: TGCGCCAGCAGCTTGGGAAAGGGGGCCCTACCTGAAGCTTTCTTT. Based on the CDR3 plus reference TRBV5-1 and TRBJ1-1, the full variable domain is KAGVTQTPRYLIKTRGQQVTLSCSPISGHRSVSWYQQTPGQGLQFLFEYFSETQRNKGNFPGRFSGRQFSNSRSEMNVSTLELGDSALYLCASSLGKGALPEAFFGQGTRLTVV.

This clonotype has a count of ten or more. The rearrangement uses TRBV5-6 and TRBJ2-1; maybe TRBD1 (7 bases). This CDR3 has 16 residues. Trimming cost V 0 bases and J 0 bases, with 10 bases left between them. Germline loops: CDR1 SGHDT, CDR2 YYEEEE. CDR3 sequence reads: CASSLARGASYNEQFF. DNA of the CDR3: TGTGCCAGCAGCTTGGCCAGGGGGGCCTCCTACAATGAGCAGTTCTTC.

This clonotype was observed a few times. The gene calls are TRBV9 and TRBJ2-1, with D unresolved. Germline V CDR1 and CDR2: SGDLS, YYNGEE. The CDR3 runs to 11 residues. With 3 bases removed from V and 9 bases from J, the gap between germline ends came to 7 bases. The CDR3 DNA reads as TGTGCCAGCAGCGGGGTCGGTGAGCAGTTCTTC. Protein product: CASSGVGEQFF. The whole variable domain, remainder taken from reference TRBV9 and TRBJ2-1, is DSGVTQTPKHLITATGQRVTLRCSPRSGDLSVYWYQQSLDQGLQFLIQYYNGEERAKGNILERFSAQQFPDLHSELNLSSLELGDSALYFCASSGVGEQFFGPGTRLTVL.

This clonotype occurred many times. V is TRBV20-1 and J is TRBJ2-7; 7 bases agree with TRBD2. The germline V gene has CDR1 DFQATT and CDR2 SNEGSKA (reference sequence). The CDR3 runs to 14 residues. V lost 5 bases and J lost 5; bases outside the gene matches: 12. CDR3 nucleotide sequence: TGCAGTGCTGGCATCCCGGGACTACCCCACGAGCAGTACTTC. It codes for CSAGIPGLPHEQYF.

This clonotype was counted between two and nine times. The V gene is TRBV20-1, the J gene TRBJ1-6, with 9 bases fitting TRBD1. J lost 7 bases, V lost 0 bases, and 7 bases had no gene match. Germline CDR1 and CDR2: DFQATT and SNEGSKA (reference sequence). The CDR3 covers 16 residues. The CDR3 DNA is TGCAGTGCTAGAGAACCCACAGGGGGCATCAATTCACCCCTCCACTTT. Protein sequence: CSAREPTGGINSPLHF.

The chain uses TRBV12-3 or TRBV12-4 and TRBJ1-5; the D is unclear. CDR3 length: 16 residues. V shed 2 bases and J shed 0 bases, with 11 bases lying between them. CDR3 coding DNA: TGTGCCAGCAGTTTAATGGCAGCTTATAGCAATCAGCCCCAGCATTTT. Amino acid sequence: CASSLMAAYSNQPQHF.

This clonotype was picked up many times. CDR3: CASRTVGYGYTF. CDR3 bases: TGTGCCAGCAGGACAGTAGGCTATGGCTACACCTTC. The rearrangement joins TRBV25-1 to TRBJ1-2, with a possible D match to TRBD1 (5 bases). V was trimmed by 6 bases and J by 4 bases, leaving 9 bases between them. Per germline, CDR1 MGHDK and CDR2 SYGVNS. There are 12 residues in the CDR3.

This clonotype has a count of ten or more. DNA of the CDR3: TGCAGTGCTAGAACCCCGGGACAGGAAAAACTGTTTTTT. Its translation: CSARTPGQEKLFF. The V gene is TRBV20-1, the J gene TRBJ1-4; TRBD1 aligns across 7 bases. The V and J ends lost 2 bases and 8 bases, in that order; junction bases with no gene match: 5. The CDR3 length is 13 residues. The germline gives CDR1 DFQATT, CDR2 SNEGSKA (reference sequence).

This clonotype was seen only a few times. This rearrangement joins TRBV15 to TRBJ1-1; the match to TRBD1 covers 7 bases. CDR3 length equals 14 residues. Per germline, CDR1 LNHNV and CDR2 YYDKDF (reference sequence). The V and J ends lost 1 base and 1 base, in that order; junction bases with no gene match: 0. CDR3 coding DNA: TGTGCCACCAGCAGAGGGACAGGGAACACTGAAGCTTTCTTT. This translates into CATSRGTGNTEAFF.

The chain employs TRBV20-1 and TRBJ2-1; D is undetermined. The CDR3 length is 17 residues. Trimming cost V 0 bases and J 2 bases, with 17 bases left between them. Germline CDR1 and CDR2: DFQATT and SNEGSKA (reference sequence). In DNA, the CDR3 is TGCAGTGCTAGAGATCGAGAAGGGCTCGAGGCCTACAATGAGCAGTTCTTC. This gives the protein CSARDREGLEAYNEQFF.

This clonotype appeared a few times. The gene calls are TRBV5-6 and TRBJ2-3; D is unclear. The germline V gene has CDR1 SGHDT and CDR2 YYEEEE. This CDR3 has 16 amino acids. Trimming removed 1 base at V and 5 bases at J, with 17 bases between. The CDR3, as DNA: TGTGCCAGCAGCTTGCTGTTCAAAGGTTTACGAGATACGCAGTATTTT. Translating gives CASSLLFKGLRDTQYF.

The V and J genes are TRBV7-3 and TRBJ2-2; 7 nucleotides line up with TRBD2. The CDR3 covers 17 residues. The V gene's germline CDR1 is SGHTA and CDR2 FQGTGA. V gave up 1 base and J gave up 0 bases; unmatched junction bases: 5. The CDR3 region has the DNA TGTGCCAGCAGCTTAATTTCGGGGGGATCGAACACCGGGGAGCTGTTTTTT. This gives the protein CASSLISGGSNTGELFF.

This clonotype was seen at least ten times. The chain couples TRBV7-2 to TRBJ2-3; TRBD2 agrees at 8 bases. From germline, CDR1 is SGHTA and CDR2 FQGNSA. Trimming removed 0 bases from V and 1 base from J; junction bases left unmatched: 3. The CDR3 has 16 amino acids. The CDR3, as DNA: TGTGCCAGCAGCTTAGCGCGAGCGGGGGGCACAGATACGCAGTATTTT. Its protein product is CASSLARAGGTDTQYF.

In its sample, this clonotype was seen a few times. J is TRBJ1-3 and V is TRBV20-1, with 11 bases lining up with TRBD1. V lost 3 bases to trimming and J lost 0 bases; unmatched junction nucleotides: 10. Germline lookup yields CDR1 DFQATT and CDR2 SNEGSKA (reference sequence). This CDR3 is built from 18 residues. The CDR3 region is CSARKDRGPSDSGNTIYF. CDR3 DNA: TGCAGTGCTAGGAAGGACAGGGGGCCTTCCGACTCTGGAAACACCATATATTTT.

This sequence joins TRBV20-1 and TRBJ2-2; 9 bases are shared with TRBD1. V lost 5 bases and J lost 7; bases outside the gene matches: 2. CDR3 length equals 12 residues. Per the germline V gene, CDR1 is DFQATT and CDR2 is SNEGSKA (reference sequence). In DNA form, the CDR3 reads TGCAGTGCTGGACAGGGGATCGGGGAGCTGTTTTTT. Translating it yields CSAGQGIGELFF.

This clonotype was detected ten times or more. The chain employs TRBV29-1 and TRBJ1-2; 7 positions match TRBD1. Germline V gene data show CDR1 as SQVTM and CDR2 as ANQGSEA. CDR3 length: 11 amino acids. Unmatched junction bases numbered 6, after V lost 8 bases and J lost 6 bases. The CDR3 nucleotides read TGCAGCTCGAGGACAGGAAATGGCTACACCTTC. Translated: CSSRTGNGYTF.

This clonotype was observed many times. The chain employs TRBV20-1 and TRBJ1-6, with D unclear. The V and J ends lost 5 bases and 11 bases respectively, with 19 bases between them. The germline CDR1 and CDR2 sequences are DFQATT and SNEGSKA (reference sequence). The CDR3 totals 14 residues. This CDR3 is CSAYPIRDITPLHF. CDR3 DNA: TGCAGTGCTTACCCCATAAGGGATATCACACCCCTCCACTTT.

This rearrangement joins TRBV7-8 to TRBJ2-7; D may be TRBD1 (6 bases). Germline loops: CDR1 SGHVS, CDR2 FQNEAQ. The CDR3 is made up of 14 amino acids. Trimming shortened V by 3 bases and J by 2 bases, and 11 bases separated the two germline ends. The CDR3 here is CASSFSGQTYEQYF. In DNA, the CDR3 is TGTGCCAGCAGCTTTAGTGGACAGACCTACGAGCAGTACTTC.

This clonotype was counted many times. The rearrangement links TRBV6-5 to TRBJ1-6, with no clear D. Trimming pared 3 bases from V and 8 bases from J, leaving 17 bases between. The CDR3 is made up of 16 amino acids. Germline CDR1 MNHEY, CDR2 SVGAGI. CDR3 nucleotide sequence: TGTGCCAGCAGTTATACTTCTGGGGTTGTAGATTCACCCCTCCACTTT. The encoded protein is CASSYTSGVVDSPLHF.

At least ten counts were recorded for this clonotype. The CDR3 nucleotides are TGCAGTGCTAGAAATCAGCAGGGGATGAACACTGAAGCTTTCTTT. Residues: CSARNQQGMNTEAFF. This chain connects TRBV20-1 to TRBJ1-1; TRBD1 is a possible D gene (6 bases). V was trimmed by 2 bases and J by 0 bases, leaving 13 bases between them. The CDR3 runs 15 residues. The germline CDR1 and CDR2 sequences are DFQATT and SNEGSKA (reference sequence).

CDR3 residues: CASSQGQPLSSNQPQHF. Here the CDR3 DNA reads TGCGCCAGCAGCCAAGGTCAGCCGCTTTCGAGCAATCAGCCCCAGCATTTT. V is TRBV4-1 and J is TRBJ1-5; D is unresolved. The CDR3 runs to 17 residues. V was trimmed by 1 base and J by 1 base, leaving 14 bases between them. Germline V gene sequence: CDR1 MGHRA, CDR2 YSYEKL.

At least ten counts were recorded for this clonotype. The V call is TRBV20-1, the J call TRBJ2-7, with D unresolved. Germline V gene lookup returns CDR1 DFQATT and CDR2 SNEGSKA (reference sequence). CDR3 length equals 12 residues. The V end was cut by 0 bases, the J end by 9 bases, with 12 bases between. The CDR3 region has the DNA TGCAGTGCTAGAGATGTACCCCCAGGGCAGTACGTC. This codes for CSARDVPPGQYV.

Many counts were recorded for this clonotype. The chain employs TRBV6-5 and TRBJ2-3, with TRBD2 matching 15 bases. Germline-derived CDR1 and CDR2 are MNHEY and SVGAGI. This CDR3 comprises 18 residues. V gave up 4 bases and J gave up 2 bases; unmatched junction bases: 7. The CDR3 loop is CASSSRTSGGEATDTQYF. DNA of the CDR3: TGTGCCAGCAGTTCCCGGACTAGCGGGGGGGAAGCCACAGATACGCAGTATTTT.

This clonotype has a count of ten or more. The rearrangement uses TRBV12-3 or TRBV12-4 and TRBJ1-4, with D uncertain. There are 11 residues in the CDR3. V was clipped by 9 bases and J by 7 bases, with 9 bases between them. The CDR3 nucleotides read TGTGCCAGTGCCTCGGGTGAAAAACTGTTTTTT. It encodes CASASGEKLFF.

This clonotype was found many times. The chain employs TRBV12-3 or TRBV12-4 and TRBJ2-7; a possible D gene is TRBD1 (5 bases). This CDR3 comprises 14 residues. Trimming left V 5 bases short and J 0 bases short, with 11 bases between. The CDR3 sequence is CASSGHSSSYEQYF. The CDR3 DNA reads as TGTGCCAGCAGTGGACACTCGAGCTCCTACGAGCAGTACTTC.

The V call is TRBV20-1, the J call TRBJ1-1, with 7 bases matching TRBD1. V dropped 2 bases and J dropped 3; count of bases not matched to a gene: 6. This CDR3 spans 14 amino acids. CDR1 and CDR2 from the germline V gene are DFQATT and SNEGSKA (reference sequence). CDR3 residues: CSARLHRGHTEAFF. CDR3 sequence (DNA): TGCAGTGCTAGACTACACAGGGGCCACACTGAAGCTTTCTTT.